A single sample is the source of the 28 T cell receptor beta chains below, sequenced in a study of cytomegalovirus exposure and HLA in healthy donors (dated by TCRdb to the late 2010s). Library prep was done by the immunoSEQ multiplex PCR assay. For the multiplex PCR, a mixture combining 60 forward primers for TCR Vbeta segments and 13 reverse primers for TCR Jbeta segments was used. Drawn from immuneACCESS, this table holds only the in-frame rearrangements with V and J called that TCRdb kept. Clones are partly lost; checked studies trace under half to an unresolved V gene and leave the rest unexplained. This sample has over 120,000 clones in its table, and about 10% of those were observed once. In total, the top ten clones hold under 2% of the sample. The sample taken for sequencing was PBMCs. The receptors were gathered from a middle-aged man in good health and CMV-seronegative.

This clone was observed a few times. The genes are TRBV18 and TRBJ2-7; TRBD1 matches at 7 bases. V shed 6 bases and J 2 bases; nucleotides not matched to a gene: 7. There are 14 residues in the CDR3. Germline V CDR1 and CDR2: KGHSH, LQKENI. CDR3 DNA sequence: TGTGCCAGCTCGGGGACAGATCCCCCCTACGAGCAGTACTTC. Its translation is CASSGTDPPYEQYF.

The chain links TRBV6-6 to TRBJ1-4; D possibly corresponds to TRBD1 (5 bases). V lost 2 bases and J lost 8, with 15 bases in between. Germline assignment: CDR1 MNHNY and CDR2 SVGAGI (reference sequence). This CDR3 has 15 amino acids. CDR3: CASSYRGVTVEKLFF. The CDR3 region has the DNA TGTGCCAGCAGTTACCGGGGGGTCACGGTCGAAAAACTGTTTTTT.

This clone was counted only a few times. The CDR3 sequence: CASSTGLAGGELFF. The DNA for the CDR3 is TGTGCCAGCAGTACGGGACTAGCGGGCGGGGAGCTGTTTTTT. V usage is TRBV2 and J usage is TRBJ2-2; 12 nucleotides match TRBD2. V lost 5 bases to trimming and J lost 7 bases; unmatched junction nucleotides: 2. The CDR3 runs to 14 residues. Germline CDR1 is SNHLY and CDR2 is FYNNEI.

In nucleotides, the CDR3 is TGTGCCAGCAGTTTCCGGACAGGAAGGTACGAGCAGTACTTC. Translation: CASSFRTGRYEQYF. The chain joins TRBV28 to TRBJ2-7, with TRBD1 matching over 7 bases. CDR1 and CDR2 (germline): MDHEN, SYDVKM. The trim removed 3 bases at V and 4 bases at J, leaving 6 bases unmatched. The CDR3 loop spans 14 amino acids.

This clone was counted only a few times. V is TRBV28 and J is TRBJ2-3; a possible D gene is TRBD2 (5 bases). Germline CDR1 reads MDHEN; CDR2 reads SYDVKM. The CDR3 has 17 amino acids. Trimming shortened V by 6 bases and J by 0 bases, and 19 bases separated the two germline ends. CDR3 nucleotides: TGTGCCAGCAGCCCCACCGGCAAGACTACTAGCACAGATACGCAGTATTTT. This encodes CASSPTGKTTSTDTQYF.

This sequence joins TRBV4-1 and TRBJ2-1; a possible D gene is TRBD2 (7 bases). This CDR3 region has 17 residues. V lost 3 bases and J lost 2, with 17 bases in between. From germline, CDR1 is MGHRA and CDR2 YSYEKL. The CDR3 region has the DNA TGCGCCAGCAGCCACGGGGGAGGGGGGGGGACCTACAATGAGCAGTTCTTC. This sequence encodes CASSHGGGGGTYNEQFF.

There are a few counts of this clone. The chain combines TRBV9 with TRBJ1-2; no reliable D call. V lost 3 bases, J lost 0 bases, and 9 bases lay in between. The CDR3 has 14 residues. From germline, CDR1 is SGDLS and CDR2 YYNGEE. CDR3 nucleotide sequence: TGTGCCAGCAGCGAAAATCAGGCTAACTATGGCTACACCTTC. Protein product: CASSENQANYGYTF. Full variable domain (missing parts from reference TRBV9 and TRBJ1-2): DSGVTQTPKHLITATGQRVTLRCSPRSGDLSVYWYQQSLDQGLQFLIQYYNGEERAKGNILERFSAQQFPDLHSELNLSSLELGDSALYFCASSENQANYGYTFGSGTRLTVV.

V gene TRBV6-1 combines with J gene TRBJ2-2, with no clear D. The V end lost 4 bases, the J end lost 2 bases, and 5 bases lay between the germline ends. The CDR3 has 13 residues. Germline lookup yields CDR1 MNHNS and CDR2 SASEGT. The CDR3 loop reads CASSVSNTGELFF. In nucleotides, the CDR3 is TGTGCCAGCAGTGTTTCAAACACCGGGGAGCTGTTTTTT.

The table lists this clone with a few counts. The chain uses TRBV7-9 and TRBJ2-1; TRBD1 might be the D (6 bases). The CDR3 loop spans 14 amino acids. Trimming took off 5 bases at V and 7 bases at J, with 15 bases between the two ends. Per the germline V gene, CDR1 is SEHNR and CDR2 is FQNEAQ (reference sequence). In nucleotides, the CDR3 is TGTGCCAGCAGCATACAGGGAGTCGGGAATGAGCAGTTCTTC. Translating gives CASSIQGVGNEQFF.

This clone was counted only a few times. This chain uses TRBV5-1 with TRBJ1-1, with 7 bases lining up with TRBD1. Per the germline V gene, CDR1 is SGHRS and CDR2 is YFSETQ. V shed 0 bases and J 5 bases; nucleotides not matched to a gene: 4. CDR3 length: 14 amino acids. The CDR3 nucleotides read TGCGCCAGCAGCTTGGAGGGGGCGTTTACTGAAGCTTTCTTT. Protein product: CASSLEGAFTEAFF.

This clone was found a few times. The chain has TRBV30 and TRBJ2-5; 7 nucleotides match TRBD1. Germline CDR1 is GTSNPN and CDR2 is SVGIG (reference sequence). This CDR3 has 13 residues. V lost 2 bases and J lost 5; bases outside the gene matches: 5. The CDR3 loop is CAWSPTGDETQYF. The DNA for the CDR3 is TGTGCCTGGAGTCCTACAGGGGATGAGACCCAGTACTTC.

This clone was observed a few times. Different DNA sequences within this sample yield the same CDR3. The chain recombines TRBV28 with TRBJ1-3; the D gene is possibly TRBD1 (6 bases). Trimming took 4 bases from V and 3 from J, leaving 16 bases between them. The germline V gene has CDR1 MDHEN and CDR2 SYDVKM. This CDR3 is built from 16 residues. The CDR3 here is CASSSHAGVVGNTIYF. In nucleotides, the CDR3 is TGTGCCAGCAGTTCGCATGCAGGGGTCGTTGGAAACACCATATATTTT.

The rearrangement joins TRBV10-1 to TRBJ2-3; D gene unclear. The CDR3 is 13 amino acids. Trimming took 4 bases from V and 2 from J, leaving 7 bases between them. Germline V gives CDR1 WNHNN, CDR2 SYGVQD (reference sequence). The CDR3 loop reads CASSGAVTDTQYF. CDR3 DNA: TGCGCCAGCAGTGGGGCCGTCACAGATACGCAGTATTTT.

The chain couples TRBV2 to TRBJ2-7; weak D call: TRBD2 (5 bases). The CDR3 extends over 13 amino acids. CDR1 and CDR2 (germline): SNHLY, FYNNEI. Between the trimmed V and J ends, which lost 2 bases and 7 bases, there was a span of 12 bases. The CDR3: CASSESREWEQYF. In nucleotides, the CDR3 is TGTGCCAGCAGTGAAAGTAGGGAGTGGGAGCAGTACTTC.

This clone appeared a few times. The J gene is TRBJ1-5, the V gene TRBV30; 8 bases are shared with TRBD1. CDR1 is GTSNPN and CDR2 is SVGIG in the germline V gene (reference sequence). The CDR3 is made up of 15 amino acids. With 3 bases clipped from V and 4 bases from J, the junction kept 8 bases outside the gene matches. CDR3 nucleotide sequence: TGTGCCTGGAGCCCAGGGACAGGATTGAATCAGCCCCAGCATTTT. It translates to CAWSPGTGLNQPQHF.

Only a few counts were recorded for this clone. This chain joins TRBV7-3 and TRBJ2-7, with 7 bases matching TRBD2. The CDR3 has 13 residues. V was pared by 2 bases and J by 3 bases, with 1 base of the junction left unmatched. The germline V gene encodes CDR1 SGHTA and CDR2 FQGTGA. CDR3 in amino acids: CASSLLADYEQYF. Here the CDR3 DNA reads TGTGCCAGCAGCTTACTAGCGGACTACGAGCAGTACTTC.

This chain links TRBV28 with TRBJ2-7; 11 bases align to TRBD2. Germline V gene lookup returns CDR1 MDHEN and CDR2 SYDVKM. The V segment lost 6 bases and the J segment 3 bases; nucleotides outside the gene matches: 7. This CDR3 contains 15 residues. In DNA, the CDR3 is TGTGCCAGCAGAAATAGCGGGAGGGCTAACTACGAGCAGTACTTC. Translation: CASRNSGRANYEQYF.

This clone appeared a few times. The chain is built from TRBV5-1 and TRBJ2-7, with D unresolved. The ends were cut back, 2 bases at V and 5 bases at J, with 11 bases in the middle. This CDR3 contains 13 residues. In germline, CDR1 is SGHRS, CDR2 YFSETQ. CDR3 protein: CASSLDIGNEQYF. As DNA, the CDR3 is TGCGCCAGCAGCTTAGACATCGGAAACGAGCAGTACTTC.

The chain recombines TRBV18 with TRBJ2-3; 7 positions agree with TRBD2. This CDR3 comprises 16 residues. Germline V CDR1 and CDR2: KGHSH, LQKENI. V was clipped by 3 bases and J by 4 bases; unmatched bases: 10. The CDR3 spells CASSPAGAAEPDTQYF. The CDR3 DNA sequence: TGTGCCAGCTCACCCGCGGGAGCTGCCGAGCCAGATACGCAGTATTTT.

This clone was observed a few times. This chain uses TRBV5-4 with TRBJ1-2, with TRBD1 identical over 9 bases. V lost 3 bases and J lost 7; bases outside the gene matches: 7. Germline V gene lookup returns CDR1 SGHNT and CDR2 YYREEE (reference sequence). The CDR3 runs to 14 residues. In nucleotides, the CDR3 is TGTGCCAGCAGCTCTCAGACAGGGGGGGGTGGCTACACCTTC. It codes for CASSSQTGGGGYTF.

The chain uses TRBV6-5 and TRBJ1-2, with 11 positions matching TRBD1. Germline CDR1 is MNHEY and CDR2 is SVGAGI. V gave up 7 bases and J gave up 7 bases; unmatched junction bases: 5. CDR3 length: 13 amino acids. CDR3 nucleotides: TGTGCCAGCAACCGGGACAGGGGGGGTGGCTACACCTTC. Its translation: CASNRDRGGGYTF.

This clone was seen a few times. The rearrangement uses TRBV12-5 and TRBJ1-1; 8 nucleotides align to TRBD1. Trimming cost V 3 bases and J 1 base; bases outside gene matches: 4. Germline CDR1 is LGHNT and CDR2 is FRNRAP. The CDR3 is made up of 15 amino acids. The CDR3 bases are TGTGCTAGTGGTTTCATGGACAGGGCGAACACTGAAGCTTTCTTT. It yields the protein CASGFMDRANTEAFF. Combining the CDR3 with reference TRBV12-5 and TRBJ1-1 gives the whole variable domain DARVTQTPRHKVTEMGQEVTMRCQPILGHNTVFWYRQTMMQGLELLAYFRNRAPLDDSGMPKDRFSAEMPDATLATLKIQPSEPRDSAVYFCASGFMDRANTEAFFGQGTRLTVV.

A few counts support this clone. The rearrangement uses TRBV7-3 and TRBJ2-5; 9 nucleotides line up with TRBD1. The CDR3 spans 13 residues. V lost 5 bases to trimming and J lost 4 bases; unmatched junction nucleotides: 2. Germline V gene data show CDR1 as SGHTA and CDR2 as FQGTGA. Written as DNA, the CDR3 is TGTGCCAGCAGCCCGGGACAGGGAGAGACCCAGTACTTC. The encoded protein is CASSPGQGETQYF.

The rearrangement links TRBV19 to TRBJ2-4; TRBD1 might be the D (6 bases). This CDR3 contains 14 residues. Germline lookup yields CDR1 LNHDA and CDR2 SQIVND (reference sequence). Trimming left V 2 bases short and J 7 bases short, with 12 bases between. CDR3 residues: CASSIQGNRNIQYF. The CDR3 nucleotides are TGTGCCAGTAGTATACAGGGGAATAGGAACATTCAGTACTTC. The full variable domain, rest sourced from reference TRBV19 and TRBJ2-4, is DGGITQSPKYLFRKEGQNVTLSCEQNLNHDAMYWYRQDPGQGLRLIYYSQIVNDFQKGDIAEGYSVSREKKESFPLTVTSAQKNPTAFYLCASSIQGNRNIQYFGAGTRLSVL.

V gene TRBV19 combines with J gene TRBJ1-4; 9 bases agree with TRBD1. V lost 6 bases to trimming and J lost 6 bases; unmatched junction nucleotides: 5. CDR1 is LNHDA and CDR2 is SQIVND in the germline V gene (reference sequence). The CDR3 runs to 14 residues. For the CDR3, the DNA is TGTGCCAGTAGCCGACAGGGGGTTTATGAAAAACTGTTTTTT. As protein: CASSRQGVYEKLFF.

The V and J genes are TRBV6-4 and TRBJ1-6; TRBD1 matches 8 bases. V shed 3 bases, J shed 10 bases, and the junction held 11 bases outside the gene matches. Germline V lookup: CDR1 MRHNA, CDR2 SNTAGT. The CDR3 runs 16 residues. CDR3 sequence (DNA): TGTGCCAGCAGTGAATTGGGCAGGGGGCAAGGATCACCCCTCCACTTT. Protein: CASSELGRGQGSPLHF.

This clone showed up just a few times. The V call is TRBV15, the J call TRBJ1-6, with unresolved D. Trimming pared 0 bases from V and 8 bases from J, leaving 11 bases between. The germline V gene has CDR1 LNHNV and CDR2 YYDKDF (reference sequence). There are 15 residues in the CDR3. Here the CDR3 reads CATSRDRPGHSPLHF. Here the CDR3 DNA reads TGTGCCACCAGCAGAGATCGGCCTGGGCATTCACCCCTCCACTTT. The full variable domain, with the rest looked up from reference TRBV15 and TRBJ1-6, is DAMVIQNPRYQVTQFGKPVTLSCSQTLNHNVMYWYQQKSSQAPKLLFHYYDKDFNNEADTPDNFQSRRPNTSFCFLDIRSPGLGDTAMYLCATSRDRPGHSPLHFGNGTRLTVT.

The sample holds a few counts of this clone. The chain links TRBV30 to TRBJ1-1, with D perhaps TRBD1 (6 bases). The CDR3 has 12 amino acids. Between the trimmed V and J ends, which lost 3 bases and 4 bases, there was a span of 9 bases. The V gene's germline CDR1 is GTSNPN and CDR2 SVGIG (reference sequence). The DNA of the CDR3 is TGTGCCTGGAGGGGGGGGCCCACTGAAGCTTTCTTT. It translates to CAWRGGPTEAFF.